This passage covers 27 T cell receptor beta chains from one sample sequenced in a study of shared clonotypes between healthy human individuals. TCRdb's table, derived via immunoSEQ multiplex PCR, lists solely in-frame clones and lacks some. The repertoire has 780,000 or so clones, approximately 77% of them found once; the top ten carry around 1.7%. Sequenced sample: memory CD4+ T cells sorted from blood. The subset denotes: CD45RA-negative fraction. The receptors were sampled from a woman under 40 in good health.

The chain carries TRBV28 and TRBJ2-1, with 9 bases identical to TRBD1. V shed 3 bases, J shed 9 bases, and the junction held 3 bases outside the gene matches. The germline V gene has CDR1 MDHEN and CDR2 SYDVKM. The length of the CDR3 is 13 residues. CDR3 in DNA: TGTGCCAGCAGTTTCCAGGACAGGGGTGAGCAGTTCTTC. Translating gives CASSFQDRGEQFF.

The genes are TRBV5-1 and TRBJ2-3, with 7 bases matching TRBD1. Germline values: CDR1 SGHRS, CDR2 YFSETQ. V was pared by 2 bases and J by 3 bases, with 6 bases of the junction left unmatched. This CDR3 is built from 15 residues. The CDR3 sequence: CASSFTGERTDTQYF. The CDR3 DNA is TGCGCCAGCAGCTTTACAGGGGAAAGGACAGATACGCAGTATTTT.

The CDR3 DNA sequence: TGTGCCAGCAGTCCCGAGTGGGGGAGTGGCTCTAACTATGGCTACACCTTC. Its translation is CASSPEWGSGSNYGYTF. This chain joins TRBV5-6 and TRBJ1-2; D is perhaps TRBD1 (5 bases). Germline V gene sequence: CDR1 SGHDT, CDR2 YYEEEE. V shed 5 bases and J shed 0 bases, with 20 bases lying between them. The CDR3 covers 17 residues.

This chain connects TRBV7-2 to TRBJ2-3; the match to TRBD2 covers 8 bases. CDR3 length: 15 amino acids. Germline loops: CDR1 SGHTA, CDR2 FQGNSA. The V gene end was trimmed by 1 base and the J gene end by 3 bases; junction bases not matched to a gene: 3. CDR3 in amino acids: CASSLDGRGTDTQYF. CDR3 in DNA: TGTGCCAGCAGCTTAGACGGGAGGGGGACAGATACGCAGTATTTT.

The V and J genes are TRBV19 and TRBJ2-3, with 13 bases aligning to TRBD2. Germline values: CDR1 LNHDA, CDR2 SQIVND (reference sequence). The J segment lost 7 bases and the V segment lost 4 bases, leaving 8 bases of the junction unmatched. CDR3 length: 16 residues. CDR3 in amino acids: CASSTGTSGTRNTQYF. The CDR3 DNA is TGTGCCAGTAGTACCGGGACTAGCGGGACGAGAAATACGCAGTATTTT.

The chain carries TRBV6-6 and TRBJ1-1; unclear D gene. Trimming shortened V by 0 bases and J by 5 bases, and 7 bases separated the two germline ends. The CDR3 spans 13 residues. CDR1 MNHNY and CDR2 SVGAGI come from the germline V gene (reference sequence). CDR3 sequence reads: CASSYSPETEAFF. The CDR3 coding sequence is TGTGCCAGCAGTTACTCGCCAGAAACTGAAGCTTTCTTT.

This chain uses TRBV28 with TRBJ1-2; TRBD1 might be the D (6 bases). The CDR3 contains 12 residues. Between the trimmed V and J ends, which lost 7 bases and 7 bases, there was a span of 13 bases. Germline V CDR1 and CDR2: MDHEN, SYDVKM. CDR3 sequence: CASTKGGRGYTF. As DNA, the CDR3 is TGTGCCAGCACCAAGGGGGGCCGTGGCTACACCTTC.

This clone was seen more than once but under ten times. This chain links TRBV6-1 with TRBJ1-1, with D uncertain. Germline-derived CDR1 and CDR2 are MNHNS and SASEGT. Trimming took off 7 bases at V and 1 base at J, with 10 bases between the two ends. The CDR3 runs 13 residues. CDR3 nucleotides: TGTGCCAGCACTATTACATCGAACACTGAAGCTTTCTTT. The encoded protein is CASTITSNTEAFF.

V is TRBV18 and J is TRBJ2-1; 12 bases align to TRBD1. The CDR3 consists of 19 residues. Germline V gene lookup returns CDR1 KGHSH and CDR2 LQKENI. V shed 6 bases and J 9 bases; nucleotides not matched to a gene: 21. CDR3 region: CASSRPGQGAPSVRVEQFF. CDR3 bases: TGTGCCAGCTCTCGCCCGGGACAGGGGGCTCCGAGCGTCAGGGTTGAGCAGTTCTTC.

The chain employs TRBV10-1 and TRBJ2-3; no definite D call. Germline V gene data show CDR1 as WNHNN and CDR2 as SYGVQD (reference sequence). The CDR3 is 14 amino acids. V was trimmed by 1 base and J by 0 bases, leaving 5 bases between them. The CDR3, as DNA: TGCGCCAGCAGTGAGTACCGGAGCACAGATACGCAGTATTTT. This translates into CASSEYRSTDTQYF.

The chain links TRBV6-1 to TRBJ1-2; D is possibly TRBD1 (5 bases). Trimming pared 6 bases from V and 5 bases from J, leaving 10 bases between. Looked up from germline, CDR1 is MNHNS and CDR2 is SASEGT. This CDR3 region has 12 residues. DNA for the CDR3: TGTGCCAGCAGACGGGACGGATATGGCTACACCTTC. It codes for CASRRDGYGYTF.

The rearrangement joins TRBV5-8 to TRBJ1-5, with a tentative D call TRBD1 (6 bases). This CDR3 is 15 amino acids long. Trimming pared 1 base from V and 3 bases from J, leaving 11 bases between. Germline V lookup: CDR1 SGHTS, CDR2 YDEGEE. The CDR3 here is CASSLFGGSNQPQHF. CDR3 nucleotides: TGTGCCAGCAGCTTGTTCGGGGGCTCCAATCAGCCCCAGCATTTT.

CDR3 sequence (DNA): TGTGCCAGCAGGGCCGCGGCGGGACTAGCAACAGATACGCAGTATTTT. This encodes CASRAAAGLATDTQYF. The V gene is TRBV2, the J gene TRBJ2-3; 9 bases align to TRBD2. V was clipped by 6 bases and J by 3 bases; unmatched bases: 10. This CDR3 region has 16 residues. Germline CDR1 SNHLY, CDR2 FYNNEI. Combining the CDR3 with reference TRBV2 and TRBJ2-3 gives the whole variable domain EPEVTQTPSHQVTQMGQEVILRCVPISNHLYFYWYRQILGQKVEFLVSFYNNEISEKSEIFDDQFSVERPDGSNFTLKIRSTKLEDSAMYFCASRAAAGLATDTQYFGPGTRLTVL.

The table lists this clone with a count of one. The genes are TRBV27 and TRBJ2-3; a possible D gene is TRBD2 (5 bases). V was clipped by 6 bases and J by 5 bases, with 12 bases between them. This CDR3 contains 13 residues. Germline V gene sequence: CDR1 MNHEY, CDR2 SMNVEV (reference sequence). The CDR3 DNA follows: TGTGCCAGCAGCACCTATCGGGGAGATACGCAGTATTTT. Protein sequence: CASSTYRGDTQYF.

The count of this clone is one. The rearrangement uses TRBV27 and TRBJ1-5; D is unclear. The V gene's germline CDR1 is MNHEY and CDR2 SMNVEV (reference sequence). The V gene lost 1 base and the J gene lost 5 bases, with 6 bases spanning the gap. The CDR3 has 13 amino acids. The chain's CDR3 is CASSLLPDQPQHF. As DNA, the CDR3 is TGTGCCAGCAGTTTATTACCGGATCAGCCCCAGCATTTT.

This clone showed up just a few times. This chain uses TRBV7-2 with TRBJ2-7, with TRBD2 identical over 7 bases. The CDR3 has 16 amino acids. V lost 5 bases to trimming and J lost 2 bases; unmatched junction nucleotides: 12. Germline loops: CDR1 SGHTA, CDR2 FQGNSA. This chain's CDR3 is CASSEQPSGTTYEQYF. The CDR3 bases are TGTGCCAGCAGCGAACAACCTAGCGGAACCACCTACGAGCAGTACTTC.

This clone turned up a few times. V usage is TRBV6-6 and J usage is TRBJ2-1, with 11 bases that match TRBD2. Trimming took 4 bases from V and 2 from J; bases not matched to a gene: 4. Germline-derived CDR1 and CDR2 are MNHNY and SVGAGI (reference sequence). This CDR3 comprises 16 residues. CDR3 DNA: TGTGCCAGCAGTTCTACGACTAGCGGGACCTACAATGAGCAGTTCTTC. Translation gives CASSSTTSGTYNEQFF.

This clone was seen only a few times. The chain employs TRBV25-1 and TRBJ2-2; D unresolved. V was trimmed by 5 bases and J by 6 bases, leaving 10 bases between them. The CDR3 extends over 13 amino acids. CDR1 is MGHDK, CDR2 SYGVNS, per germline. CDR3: CASSNRGAGELFF. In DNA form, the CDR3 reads TGTGCCAGCAGTAACCGCGGAGCCGGGGAGCTGTTTTTT.

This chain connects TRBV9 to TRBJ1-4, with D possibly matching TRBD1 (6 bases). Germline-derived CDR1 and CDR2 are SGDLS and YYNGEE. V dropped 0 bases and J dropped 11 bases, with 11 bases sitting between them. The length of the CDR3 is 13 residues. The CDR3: CASSVEGVGKLFF. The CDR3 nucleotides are TGTGCCAGCAGCGTAGAGGGGGTTGGGAAACTGTTTTTT.

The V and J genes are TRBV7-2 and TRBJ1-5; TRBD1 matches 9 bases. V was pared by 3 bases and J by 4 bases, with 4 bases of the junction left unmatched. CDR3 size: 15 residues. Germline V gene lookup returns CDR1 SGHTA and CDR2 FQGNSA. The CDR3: CASSFGTGSNQPQHF. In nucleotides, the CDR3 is TGTGCCAGCAGCTTCGGGACAGGGTCGAATCAGCCCCAGCATTTT. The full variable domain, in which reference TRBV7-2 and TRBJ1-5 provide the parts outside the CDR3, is GAGVSQSPSNKVTEKGKDVELRCDPISGHTALYWYRQSLGQGLEFLIYFQGNSAPDKSGLPSDRFSAERTGGSVSTLTIQRTQQEDSAVYLCASSFGTGSNQPQHFGDGTRLSIL.

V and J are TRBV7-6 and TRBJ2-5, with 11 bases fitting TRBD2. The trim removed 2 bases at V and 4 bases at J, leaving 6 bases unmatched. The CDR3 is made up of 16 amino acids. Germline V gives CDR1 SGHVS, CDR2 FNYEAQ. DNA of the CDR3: TGTGCCAGCAGCTTAATCGGTAGCGGGAGGGCAGAGACCCAGTACTTC. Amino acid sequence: CASSLIGSGRAETQYF.

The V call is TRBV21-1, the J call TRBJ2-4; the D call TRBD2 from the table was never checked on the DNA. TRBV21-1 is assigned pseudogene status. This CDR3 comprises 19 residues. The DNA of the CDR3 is TGTGCCAGCAGCACGCGGGGGAGACTAGCGGGAGTGGCCAAAAACATTCAGTACTTC. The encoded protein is CASSTRGRLAGVAKNIQYF.

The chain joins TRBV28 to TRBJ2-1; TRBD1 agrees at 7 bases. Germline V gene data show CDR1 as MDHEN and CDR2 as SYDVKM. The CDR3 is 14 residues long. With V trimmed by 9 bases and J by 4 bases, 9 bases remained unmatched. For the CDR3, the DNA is TGTGCCAGTTTTCCGGGACAGCTATACAATGAGCAGTTCTTC. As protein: CASFPGQLYNEQFF.

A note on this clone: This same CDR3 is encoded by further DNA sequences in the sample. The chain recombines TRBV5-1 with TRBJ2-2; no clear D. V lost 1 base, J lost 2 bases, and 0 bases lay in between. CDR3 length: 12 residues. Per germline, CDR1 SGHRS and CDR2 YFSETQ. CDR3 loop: CASSLNTGELFF. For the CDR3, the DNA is TGCGCCAGCAGCTTGAACACCGGGGAGCTGTTTTTT.

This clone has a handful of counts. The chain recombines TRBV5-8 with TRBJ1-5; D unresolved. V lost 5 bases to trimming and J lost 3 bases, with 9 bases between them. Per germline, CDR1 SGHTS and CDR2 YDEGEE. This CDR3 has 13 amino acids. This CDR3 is CASSSRINQPQHF. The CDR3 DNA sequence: TGTGCCAGCAGTTCACGGATCAATCAGCCCCAGCATTTT.

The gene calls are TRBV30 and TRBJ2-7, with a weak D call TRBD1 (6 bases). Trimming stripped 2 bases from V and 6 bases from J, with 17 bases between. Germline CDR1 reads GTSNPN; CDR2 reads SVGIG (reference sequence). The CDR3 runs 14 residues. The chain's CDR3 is CAWSPHTTGSEQYF. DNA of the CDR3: TGTGCCTGGAGTCCCCACACGACAGGATCCGAGCAGTACTTC.

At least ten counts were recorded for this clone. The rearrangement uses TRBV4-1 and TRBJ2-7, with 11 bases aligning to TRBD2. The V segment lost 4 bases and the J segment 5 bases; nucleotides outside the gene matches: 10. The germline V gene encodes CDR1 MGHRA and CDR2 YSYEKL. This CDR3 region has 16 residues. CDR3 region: CASSPMVAGGPHEQYF. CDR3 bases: TGCGCCAGCAGCCCCATGGTAGCGGGAGGGCCTCACGAGCAGTACTTC.